The source of this T cell receptor beta chain is a study of glioma-infiltrating T cells after dendritic cell vaccination. Turning to the study itself: Dendritic cell vaccine was injected intradermally three times, biweekly. Study results and caveats: Estimated pretreatment TIL content predicted outcome after dendritic cell vaccination.

Assay used: immunoSEQ multiplex PCR; TCRdb lists only in-frame clones, some missing. The sample carries tens of thousands of clones, roughly 87% recorded once. Time point noted: after dendritic cell vaccination, including at tumor progression/relapse. Isocitrate dehydrogenase mutation was absent in all glioblastoma patients. The sample holds a few counts of this clone. Antigen: not known. Trimming left V 3 bases short and J 4 bases short, with 9 bases between. The CDR3 sequence is 13 residues long. Per germline, CDR1 SNHLY and CDR2 FYNNEI. Sequencing was performed on blood, taken after dendritic cell vaccination. The chain couples TRBV2 to TRBJ1-2; no firm D call. The clonotype was recovered from a human donor with glioblastoma. The CDR3 reads CASSDTSGYGYTF. DNA of the CDR3: TGTGCCAGCAGTGACACATCTGGCTATGGCTACACCTTC.